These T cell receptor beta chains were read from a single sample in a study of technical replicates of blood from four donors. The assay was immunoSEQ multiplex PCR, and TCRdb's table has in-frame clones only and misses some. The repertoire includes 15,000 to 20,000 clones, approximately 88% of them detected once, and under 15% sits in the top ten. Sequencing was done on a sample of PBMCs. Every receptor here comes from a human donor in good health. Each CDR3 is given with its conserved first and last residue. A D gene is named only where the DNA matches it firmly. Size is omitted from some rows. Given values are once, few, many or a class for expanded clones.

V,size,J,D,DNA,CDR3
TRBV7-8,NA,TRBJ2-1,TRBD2,TGTGCCAGCAGCAGGACTAGCGGAGAGCAGTTCTTC,CASSRTSGEQFF
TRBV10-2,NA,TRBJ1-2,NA,TGCGCCAGCAGTGAGTCGTATGAGTATGGCTACACCTTC,CASSESYEYGYTF
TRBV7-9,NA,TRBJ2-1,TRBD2,TGTGCCAGCAGTTTCTCGAGGCTAGCGGACAATGAGCAGTTCTTC,CASSFSRLADNEQFF
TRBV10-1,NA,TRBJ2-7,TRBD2,TGCGCCGGGGGACTAGCGCCTCCCTCCTACGAGCAGTACTTC,CAGGLAPPSYEQYF
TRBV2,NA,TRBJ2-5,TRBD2,TGTGCCAGCAGTGAAGGTGGGGCACTAGCGGTGCAAGAGACCCAGTACTTC,CASSEGGALAVQETQYF
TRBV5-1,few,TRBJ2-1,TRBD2,TGCGCCAGCAGCTTGGCCGGGGCTAGCGGGAGAAGCTACAATGAGCAGTTCTTC,CASSLAGASGRSYNEQFF
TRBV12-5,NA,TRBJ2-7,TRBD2,TGTGCTAGTGGTTTGGTACGGGGCCTAGCGGGGACCTACGAGCAGTACTTC,CASGLVRGLAGTYEQYF
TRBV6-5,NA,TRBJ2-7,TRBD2,TGTGCCAGCAGTTACGGGGGACTAGCGGAGTACGAGCAGTACTTC,CASSYGGLAEYEQYF
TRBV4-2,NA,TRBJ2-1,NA,TGTGCCAGCAGCCAAGATAAGGGGAATGAGCAGTTCTTC,CASSQDKGNEQFF
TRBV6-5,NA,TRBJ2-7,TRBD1,TGTGCCAGCAGTTACTCTGGGGACAGAGTCTCCTACGAGCAGTACTTC,CASSYSGDRVSYEQYF
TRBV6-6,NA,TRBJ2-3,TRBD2,TGTGCCAGCAGTTACCCCGTAGCGGGAGCCGAGGATACGCAGTATTTT,CASSYPVAGAEDTQYF
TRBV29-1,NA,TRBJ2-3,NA,TGCAGCGTTGAATCAGGGGACGGCACAGATACGCAGTATTTT,CSVESGDGTDTQYF
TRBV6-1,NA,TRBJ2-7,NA,TGTGCCAGCAGTGCCGGACAGCCCCCCTACGAGCAGTACTTC,CASSAGQPPYEQYF
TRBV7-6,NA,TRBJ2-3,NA,TGTGCCAGCAGCTTAGGGGGAGGACCCCTCCAGCCAGATACGCAGTATTTT,CASSLGGGPLQPDTQYF
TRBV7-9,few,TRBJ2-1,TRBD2,TGTGCCAGCAGCCCGCAATCCGGGACTAGCTCTGAGCAGTTCTTC,CASSPQSGTSSEQFF